This TCR beta chain was identified during a study of CD8 T cells in ankylosing spondylitis. Findings of the study overall: Significant enrichment of disease-linked clones was reportedly seen in matched ankylosing spondylitis synovial fluid. Both synovial fluid and blood in reactive arthritis had previously been reported to carry some motif variants. Among TCR beta sequences, a motif of roughly 8 highly homologous variants appeared characteristic of ankylosing spondylitis blood.

Scientists made TCR beta libraries using quantitative 5'-RACE with molecular barcodes. From the 5' RACE reads, TCRdb called clonotypes with MiXCR, one entry per CDR3 protein. Of about 460,000 distinct CDR3 sequences detected, about 5.2% appear once; the ten largest clones hold under 4.5%. This clonotype was observed at least ten times. The target antigen is unknown. From germline, CDR1 is SGDLS and CDR2 YYNGEE. V was pared by 1 base and J by 1 base, with 5 bases of the junction left unmatched. This CDR3 is 18 amino acids long. The sample comprised blood, either unsorted or a sorted T cell fraction (not recorded which). The V call is TRBV9, the J call TRBJ2-1, with 13 bases fitting TRBD2. The TCR originated in a male donor with ankylosing spondylitis. DNA of the CDR3: TGTGCCAGCAGCGTAACTAGCGGGAGGGCCAAATCCTACAATGAGCAGTTCTTC. The encoded protein is CASSVTSGRAKSYNEQFF.